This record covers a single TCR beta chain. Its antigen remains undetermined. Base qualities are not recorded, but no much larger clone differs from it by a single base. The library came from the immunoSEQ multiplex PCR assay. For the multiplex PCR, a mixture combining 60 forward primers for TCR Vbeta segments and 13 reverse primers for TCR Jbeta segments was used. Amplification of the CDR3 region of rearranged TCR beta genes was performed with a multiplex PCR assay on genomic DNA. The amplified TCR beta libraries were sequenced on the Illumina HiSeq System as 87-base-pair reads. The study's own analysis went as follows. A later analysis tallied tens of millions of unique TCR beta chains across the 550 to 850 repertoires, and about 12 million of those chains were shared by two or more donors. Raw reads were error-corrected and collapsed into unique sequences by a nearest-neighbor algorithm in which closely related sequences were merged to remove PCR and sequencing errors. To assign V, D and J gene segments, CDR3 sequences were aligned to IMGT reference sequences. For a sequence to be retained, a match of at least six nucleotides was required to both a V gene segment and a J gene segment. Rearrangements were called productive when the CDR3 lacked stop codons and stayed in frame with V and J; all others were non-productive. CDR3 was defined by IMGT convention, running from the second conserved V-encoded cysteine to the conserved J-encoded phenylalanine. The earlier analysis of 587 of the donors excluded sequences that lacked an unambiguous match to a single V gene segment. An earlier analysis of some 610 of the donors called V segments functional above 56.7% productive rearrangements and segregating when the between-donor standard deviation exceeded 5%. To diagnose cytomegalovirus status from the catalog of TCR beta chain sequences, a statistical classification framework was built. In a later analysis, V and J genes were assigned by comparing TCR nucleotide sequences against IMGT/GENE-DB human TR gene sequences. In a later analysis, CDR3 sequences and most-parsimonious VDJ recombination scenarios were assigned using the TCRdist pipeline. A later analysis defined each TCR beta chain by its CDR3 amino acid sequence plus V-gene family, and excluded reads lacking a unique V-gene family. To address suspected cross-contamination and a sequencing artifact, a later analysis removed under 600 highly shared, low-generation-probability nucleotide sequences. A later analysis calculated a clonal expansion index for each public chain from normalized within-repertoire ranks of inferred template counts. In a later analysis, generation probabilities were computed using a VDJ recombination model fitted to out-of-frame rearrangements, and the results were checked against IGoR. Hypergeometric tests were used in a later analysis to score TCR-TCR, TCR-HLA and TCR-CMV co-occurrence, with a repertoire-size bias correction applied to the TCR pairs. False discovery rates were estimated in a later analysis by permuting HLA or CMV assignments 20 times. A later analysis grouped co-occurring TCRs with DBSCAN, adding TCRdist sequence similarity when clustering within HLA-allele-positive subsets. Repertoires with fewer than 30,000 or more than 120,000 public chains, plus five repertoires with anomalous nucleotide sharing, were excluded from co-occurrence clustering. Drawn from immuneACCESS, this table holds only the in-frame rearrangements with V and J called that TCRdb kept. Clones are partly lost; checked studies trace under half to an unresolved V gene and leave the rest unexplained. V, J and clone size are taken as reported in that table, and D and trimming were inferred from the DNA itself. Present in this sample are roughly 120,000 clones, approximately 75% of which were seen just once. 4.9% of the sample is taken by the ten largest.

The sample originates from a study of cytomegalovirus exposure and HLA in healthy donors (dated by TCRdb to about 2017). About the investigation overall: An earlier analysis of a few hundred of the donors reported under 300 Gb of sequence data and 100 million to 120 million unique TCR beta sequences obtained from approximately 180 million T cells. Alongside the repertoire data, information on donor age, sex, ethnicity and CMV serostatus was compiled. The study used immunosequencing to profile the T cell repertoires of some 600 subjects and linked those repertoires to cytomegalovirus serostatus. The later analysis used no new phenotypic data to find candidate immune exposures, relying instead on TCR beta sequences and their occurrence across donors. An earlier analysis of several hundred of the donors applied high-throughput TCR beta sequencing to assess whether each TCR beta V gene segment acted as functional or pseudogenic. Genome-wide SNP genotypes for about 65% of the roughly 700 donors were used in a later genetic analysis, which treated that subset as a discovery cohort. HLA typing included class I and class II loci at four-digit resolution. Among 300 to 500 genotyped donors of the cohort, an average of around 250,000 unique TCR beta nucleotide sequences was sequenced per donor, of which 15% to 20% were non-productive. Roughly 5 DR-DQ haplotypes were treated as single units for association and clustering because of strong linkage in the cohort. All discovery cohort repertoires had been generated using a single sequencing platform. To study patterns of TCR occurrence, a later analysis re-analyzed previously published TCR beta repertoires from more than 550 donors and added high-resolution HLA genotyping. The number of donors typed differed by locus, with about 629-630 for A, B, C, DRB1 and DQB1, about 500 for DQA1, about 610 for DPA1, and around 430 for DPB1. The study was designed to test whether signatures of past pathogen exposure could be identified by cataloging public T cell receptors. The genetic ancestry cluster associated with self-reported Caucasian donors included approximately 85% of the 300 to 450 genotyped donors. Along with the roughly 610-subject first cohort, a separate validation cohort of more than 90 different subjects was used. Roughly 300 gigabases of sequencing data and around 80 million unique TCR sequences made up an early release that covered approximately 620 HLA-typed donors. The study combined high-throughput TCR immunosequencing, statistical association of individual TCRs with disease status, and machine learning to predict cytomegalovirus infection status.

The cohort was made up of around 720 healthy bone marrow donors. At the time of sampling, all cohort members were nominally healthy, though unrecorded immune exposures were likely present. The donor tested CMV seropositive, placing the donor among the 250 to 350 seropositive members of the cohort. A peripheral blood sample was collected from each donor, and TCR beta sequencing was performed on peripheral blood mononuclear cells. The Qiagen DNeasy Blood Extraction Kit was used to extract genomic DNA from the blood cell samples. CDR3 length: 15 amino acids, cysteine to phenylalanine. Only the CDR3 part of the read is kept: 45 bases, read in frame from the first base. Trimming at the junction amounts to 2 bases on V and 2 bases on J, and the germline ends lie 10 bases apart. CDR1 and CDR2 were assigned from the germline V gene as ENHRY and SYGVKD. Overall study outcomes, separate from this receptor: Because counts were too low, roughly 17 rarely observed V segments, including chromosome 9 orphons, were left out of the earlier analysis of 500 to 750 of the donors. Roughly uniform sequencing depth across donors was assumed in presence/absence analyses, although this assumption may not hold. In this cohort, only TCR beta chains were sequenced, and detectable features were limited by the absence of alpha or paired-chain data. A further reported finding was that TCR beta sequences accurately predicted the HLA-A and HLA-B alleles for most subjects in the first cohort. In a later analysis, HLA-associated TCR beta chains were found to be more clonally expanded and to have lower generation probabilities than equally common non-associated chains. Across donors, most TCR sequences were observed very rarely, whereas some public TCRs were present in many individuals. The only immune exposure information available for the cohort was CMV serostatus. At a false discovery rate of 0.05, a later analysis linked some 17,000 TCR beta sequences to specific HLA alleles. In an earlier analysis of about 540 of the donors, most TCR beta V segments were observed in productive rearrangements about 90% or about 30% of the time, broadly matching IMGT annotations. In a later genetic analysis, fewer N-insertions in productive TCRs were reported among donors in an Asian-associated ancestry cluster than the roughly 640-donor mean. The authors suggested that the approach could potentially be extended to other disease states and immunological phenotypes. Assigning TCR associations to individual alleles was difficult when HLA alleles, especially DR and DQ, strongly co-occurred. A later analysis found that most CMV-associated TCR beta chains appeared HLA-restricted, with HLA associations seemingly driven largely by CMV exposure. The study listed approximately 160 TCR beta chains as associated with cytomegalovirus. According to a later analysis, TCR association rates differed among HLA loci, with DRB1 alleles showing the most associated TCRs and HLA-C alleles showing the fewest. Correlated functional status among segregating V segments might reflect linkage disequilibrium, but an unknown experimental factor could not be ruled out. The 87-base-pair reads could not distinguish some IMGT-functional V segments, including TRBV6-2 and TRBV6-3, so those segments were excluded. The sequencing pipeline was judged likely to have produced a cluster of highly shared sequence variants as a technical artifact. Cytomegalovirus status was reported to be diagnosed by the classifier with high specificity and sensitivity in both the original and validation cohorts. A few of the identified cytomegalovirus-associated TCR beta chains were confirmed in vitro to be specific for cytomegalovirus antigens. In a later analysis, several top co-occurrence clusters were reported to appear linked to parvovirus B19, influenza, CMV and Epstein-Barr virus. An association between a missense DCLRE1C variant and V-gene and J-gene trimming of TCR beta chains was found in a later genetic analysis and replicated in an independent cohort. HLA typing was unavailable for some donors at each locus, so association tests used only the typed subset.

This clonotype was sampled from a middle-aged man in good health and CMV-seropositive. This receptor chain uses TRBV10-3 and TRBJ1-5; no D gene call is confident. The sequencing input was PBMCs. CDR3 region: CAISEGPNGNQPQHF. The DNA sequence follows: TGTGCCATCAGTGAGGGGCCCAACGGCAATCAGCCCCAGCATTTT.